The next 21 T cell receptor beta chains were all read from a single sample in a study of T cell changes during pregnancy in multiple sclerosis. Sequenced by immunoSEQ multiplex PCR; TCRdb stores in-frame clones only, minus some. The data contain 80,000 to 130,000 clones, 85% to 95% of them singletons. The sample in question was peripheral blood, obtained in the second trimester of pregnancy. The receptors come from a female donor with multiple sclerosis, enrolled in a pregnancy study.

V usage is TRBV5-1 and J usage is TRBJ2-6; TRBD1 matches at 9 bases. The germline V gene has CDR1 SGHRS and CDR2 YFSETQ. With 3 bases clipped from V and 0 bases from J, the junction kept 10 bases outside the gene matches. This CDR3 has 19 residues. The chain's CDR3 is CASSSARDRAYSGANVLTF. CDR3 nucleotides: TGCGCCAGCAGCTCCGCAAGGGACAGGGCCTACTCTGGGGCCAACGTCCTGACTTTC.

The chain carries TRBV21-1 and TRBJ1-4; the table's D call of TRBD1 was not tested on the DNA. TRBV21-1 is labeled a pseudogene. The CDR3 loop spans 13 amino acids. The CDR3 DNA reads TGTGCCAGTTATACAGGGGTTCGTGAAAAACTGTTTTTT. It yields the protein CASYTGVREKLFF.

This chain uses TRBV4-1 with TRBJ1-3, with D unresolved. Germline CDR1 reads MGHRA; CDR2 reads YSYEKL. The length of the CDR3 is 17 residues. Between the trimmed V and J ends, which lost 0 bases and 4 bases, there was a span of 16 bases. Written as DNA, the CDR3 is TGCGCCAGCAGCCAAGATGGAAGGAGGCAGGTCGGAAACACCATATATTTT. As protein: CASSQDGRRQVGNTIYF.

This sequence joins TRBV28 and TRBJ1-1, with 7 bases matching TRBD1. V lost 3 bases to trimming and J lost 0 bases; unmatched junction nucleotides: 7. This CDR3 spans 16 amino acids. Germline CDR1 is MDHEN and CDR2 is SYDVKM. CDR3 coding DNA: TGTGCCAGCAGTTTTGGCAGGGGGATTATGAACACTGAAGCTTTCTTT. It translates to CASSFGRGIMNTEAFF. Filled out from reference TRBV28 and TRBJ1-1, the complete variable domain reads DVKVTQSSRYLVKRTGEKVFLECVQDMDHENMFWYRQDPGLGLRLIYFSYDVKMKEKGDIPEGYSVSREKKERFSLILESASTNQTSMYLCASSFGRGIMNTEAFFGQGTRLTVV.

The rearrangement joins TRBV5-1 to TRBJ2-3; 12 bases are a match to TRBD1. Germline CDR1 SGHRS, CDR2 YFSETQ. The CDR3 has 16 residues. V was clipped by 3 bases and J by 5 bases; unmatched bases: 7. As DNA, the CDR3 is TGCGCCAGCAGCTGGGCGGGACAGGGGGCCGGAGATACGCAGTATTTT. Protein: CASSWAGQGAGDTQYF.

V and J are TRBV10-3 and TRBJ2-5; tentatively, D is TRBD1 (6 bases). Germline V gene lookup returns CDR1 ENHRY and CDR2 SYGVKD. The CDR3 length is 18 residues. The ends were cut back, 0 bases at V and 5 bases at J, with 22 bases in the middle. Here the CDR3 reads CAISESRTQQGIQETQYF. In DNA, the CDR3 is TGTGCCATCAGTGAGTCGCGGACCCAACAGGGAATTCAGGAGACCCAGTACTTC.

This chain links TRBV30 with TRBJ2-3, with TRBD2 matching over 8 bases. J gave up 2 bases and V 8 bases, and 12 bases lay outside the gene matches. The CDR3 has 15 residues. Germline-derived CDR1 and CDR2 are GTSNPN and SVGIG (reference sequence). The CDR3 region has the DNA TGTGCCGGTACCCGGGGGGGCAGTTCCACAGATACGCAGTATTTT. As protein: CAGTRGGSSTDTQYF.

The CDR3 coding sequence is TGTGCCTGGAGTCCCGATGCGCCCGGGGAGCTGTTTTTT. It translates to CAWSPDAPGELFF. The J gene is TRBJ2-2, the V gene TRBV30; D is undetermined. Germline lookup yields CDR1 GTSNPN and CDR2 SVGIG (reference sequence). The CDR3 is 13 amino acids. V lost 2 bases and J lost 6, with 10 bases in between.

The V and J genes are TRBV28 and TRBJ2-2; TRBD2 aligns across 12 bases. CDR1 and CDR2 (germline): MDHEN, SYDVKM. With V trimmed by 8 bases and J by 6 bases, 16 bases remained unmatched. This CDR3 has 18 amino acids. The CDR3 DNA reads TGTGCCAGCGGACCTACCACTCTAGCGGGAGGGCAGGCCGGGGAGCTGTTTTTT. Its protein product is CASGPTTLAGGQAGELFF.

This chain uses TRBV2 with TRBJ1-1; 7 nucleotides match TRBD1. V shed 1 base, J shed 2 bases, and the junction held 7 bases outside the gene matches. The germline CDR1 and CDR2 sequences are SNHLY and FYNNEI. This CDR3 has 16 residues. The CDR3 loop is CASSEEGTVFNTEAFF. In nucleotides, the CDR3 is TGTGCCAGCAGTGAAGAGGGGACAGTGTTTAACACTGAAGCTTTCTTT.

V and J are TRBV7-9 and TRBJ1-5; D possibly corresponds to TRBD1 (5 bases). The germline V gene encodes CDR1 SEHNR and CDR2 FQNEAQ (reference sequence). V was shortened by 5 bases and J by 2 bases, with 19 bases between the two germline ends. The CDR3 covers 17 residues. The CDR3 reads CASSLWSGYNGNQPQHF. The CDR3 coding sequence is TGTGCCAGCAGCCTTTGGTCAGGGTATAACGGCAATCAGCCCCAGCATTTT. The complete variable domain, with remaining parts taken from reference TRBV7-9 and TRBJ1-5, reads DTGVSQNPRHKITKRGQNVTFRCDPISEHNRLYWYRQTLGQGPEFLTYFQNEAQLEKSRLLSDRFSAERPKGSFSTLEIQRTEQGDSAMYLCASSLWSGYNGNQPQHFGDGTRLSIL.

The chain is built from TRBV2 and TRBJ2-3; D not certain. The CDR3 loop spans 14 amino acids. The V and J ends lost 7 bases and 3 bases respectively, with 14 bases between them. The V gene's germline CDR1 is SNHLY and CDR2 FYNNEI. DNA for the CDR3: TGTGCCAGCACCATGAGACAAATAACAGATACGCAGTATTTT. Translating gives CASTMRQITDTQYF.

The CDR3 region is CASSPGQGASDEQFF. CDR3 DNA: TGTGCCAGCAGCCCCGGACAGGGGGCTTCCGATGAGCAGTTCTTC. The chain has TRBV7-2 and TRBJ2-1, with TRBD1 matching 11 bases. The J segment lost 8 bases and the V segment lost 5 bases, leaving 8 bases of the junction unmatched. CDR1 is SGHTA, CDR2 FQGNSA, per germline. The length of the CDR3 is 15 residues.

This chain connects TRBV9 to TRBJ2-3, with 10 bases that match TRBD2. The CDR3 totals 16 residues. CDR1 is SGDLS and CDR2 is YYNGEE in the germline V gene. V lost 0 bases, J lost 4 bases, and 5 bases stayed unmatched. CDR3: CASSVEASGSPDTQYF. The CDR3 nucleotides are TGTGCCAGCAGCGTAGAGGCTAGCGGGAGTCCAGATACGCAGTATTTT.

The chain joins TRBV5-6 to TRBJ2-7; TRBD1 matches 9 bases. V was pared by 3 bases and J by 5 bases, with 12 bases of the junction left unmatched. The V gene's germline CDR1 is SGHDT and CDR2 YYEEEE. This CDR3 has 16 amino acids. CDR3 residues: CASSSGRDRAEDEQYF. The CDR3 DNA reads TGTGCCAGCAGCTCTGGCCGGGACAGGGCTGAAGACGAGCAGTACTTC.

DNA for the CDR3: TGTGCCAGCAGCCCACCAGGGGCAGCCTATGGCTACACCTTC. Protein sequence: CASSPPGAAYGYTF. The V call is TRBV28, the J call TRBJ1-2; D may be TRBD1 (6 bases). The V end lost 6 bases, the J end lost 4 bases, and 15 bases lay between the germline ends. The CDR3 extends over 14 amino acids. Germline V gene data show CDR1 as MDHEN and CDR2 as SYDVKM.

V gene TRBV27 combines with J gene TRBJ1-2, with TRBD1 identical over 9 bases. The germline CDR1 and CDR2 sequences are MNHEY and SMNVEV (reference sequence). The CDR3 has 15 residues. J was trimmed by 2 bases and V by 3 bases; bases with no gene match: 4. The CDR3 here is CASSFTGGGNYGYTF. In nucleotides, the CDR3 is TGTGCCAGCAGTTTTACAGGGGGCGGGAACTATGGCTACACCTTC.

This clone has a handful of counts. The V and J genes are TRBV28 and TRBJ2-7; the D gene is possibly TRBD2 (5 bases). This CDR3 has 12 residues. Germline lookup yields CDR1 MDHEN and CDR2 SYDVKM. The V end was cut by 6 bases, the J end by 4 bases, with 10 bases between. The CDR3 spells CASRGSGYEQYF. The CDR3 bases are TGTGCCAGCAGAGGGTCGGGGTACGAGCAGTACTTC.

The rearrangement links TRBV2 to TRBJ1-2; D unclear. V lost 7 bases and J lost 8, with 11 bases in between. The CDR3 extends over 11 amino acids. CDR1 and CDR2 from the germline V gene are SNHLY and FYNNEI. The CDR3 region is CASIAGEGYTF. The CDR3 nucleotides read TGTGCCAGCATTGCCGGGGAAGGCTACACCTTC.

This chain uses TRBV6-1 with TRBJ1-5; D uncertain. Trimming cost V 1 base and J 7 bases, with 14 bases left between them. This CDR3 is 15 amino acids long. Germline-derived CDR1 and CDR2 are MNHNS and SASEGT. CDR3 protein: CASSEGRYMRQPQHF. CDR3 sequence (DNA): TGTGCCAGCAGTGAAGGGAGATACATGCGGCAGCCCCAGCATTTT.

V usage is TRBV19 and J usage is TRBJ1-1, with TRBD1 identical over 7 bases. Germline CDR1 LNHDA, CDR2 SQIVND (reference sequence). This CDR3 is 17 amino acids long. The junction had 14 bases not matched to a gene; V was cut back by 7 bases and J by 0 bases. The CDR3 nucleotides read TGTGCCAGTACCATGCTCCGACAGGGCCCTATGAACACTGAAGCTTTCTTT. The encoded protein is CASTMLRQGPMNTEAFF.